The 21 T cell receptor beta chains presented below share a single source sample, sequenced in a study of cytomegalovirus exposure and HLA in healthy donors. The PCR had 60 Vbeta and 13 Jbeta primers. Profiling relied on immunoSEQ multiplex PCR, and the TCRdb table lists in-frame clones only, not all of them. This table has around 100,000 clones, roughly 73% appearing once. Sequencing was carried out using PBMCs. Source of these receptors: a male donor in good health and CMV-seropositive.

This clone was recorded a few times. This sequence joins TRBV7-8 and TRBJ2-1; 8 bases agree with TRBD2. The CDR3 totals 14 residues. Germline CDR1 SGHVS, CDR2 FQNEAQ. V lost 0 bases and J lost 10; bases outside the gene matches: 5. For the CDR3, the DNA is TGTGCCAGCAGCTTAGCGATCTTAGCGGGGGAGCAGTTCTTC. Its translation: CASSLAILAGEQFF.

This clone was seen a handful of times. The rearrangement uses TRBV5-1 and TRBJ2-5, with 7 positions matching TRBD2. This CDR3 region has 14 residues. V shed 7 bases and J 1 base; nucleotides not matched to a gene: 7. Germline CDR1 SGHRS, CDR2 YFSETQ. The CDR3 is CASYRGDGQETQYF. In nucleotides, the CDR3 is TGCGCCAGCTACCGGGGGGACGGCCAAGAGACCCAGTACTTC.

This clone was observed a single time. The V gene is TRBV4-1, the J gene TRBJ2-7; unclear D gene. The germline gives CDR1 MGHRA, CDR2 YSYEKL. This CDR3 is built from 13 residues. The V end lost 3 bases, the J end lost 0 bases, and 6 bases lay between the germline ends. The DNA of the CDR3 is TGCGCCAGCAGCCAGGGCCGCTCCTACGAGCAGTACTTC. Translated, it gives CASSQGRSYEQYF.

The chain joins TRBV21-1 to TRBJ2-3; the D call in the table, TRBD2, was not verified against the DNA. TRBV21-1 is listed as a pseudogene. This CDR3 is built from 15 residues. The CDR3 DNA reads as TGTGCCAGCAGCAATTTGGGCGGACTCACAGATACGCAGTATTTT. Translating it yields CASSNLGGLTDTQYF.

This chain joins TRBV19 and TRBJ1-5; the D gene is possibly TRBD1 (6 bases). The V gene lost 3 bases and the J gene lost 0 bases, with 9 bases spanning the gap. The CDR3 runs 15 residues. Germline CDR1 reads LNHDA; CDR2 reads SQIVND (reference sequence). This chain's CDR3 is CASSIRQDSNQPQHF. CDR3 DNA: TGTGCCAGTAGTATCAGACAGGATAGCAATCAGCCCCAGCATTTT.

The V call is TRBV5-8, the J call TRBJ1-5, with a tentative D call TRBD1 (5 bases). Trimming took 4 bases from V and 7 from J, leaving 15 bases between them. The CDR3 has 14 amino acids. The V gene's germline CDR1 is SGHTS and CDR2 YDEGEE. Here the CDR3 reads CASSPRGGHQPQHF. CDR3 DNA sequence: TGTGCCAGCAGCCCTCGGGGGGGTCACCAGCCCCAGCATTTT.

This clone was found once. Other DNA sequences in the sample encode the same CDR3. This rearrangement joins TRBV18 to TRBJ2-7; maybe TRBD1 (6 bases). Germline loops: CDR1 KGHSH, CDR2 LQKENI. The CDR3 spans 12 residues. Trimming removed 4 bases from V and 4 bases from J, with 8 bases in between. The CDR3 DNA follows: TGTGCCAGCTCACGGCAGGGGTACGAGCAGTACTTC. It translates to CASSRQGYEQYF.

The chain recombines TRBV27 with TRBJ1-2; D not certain. V was trimmed by 4 bases and J by 4 bases, leaving 13 bases between them. Germline V CDR1 and CDR2: MNHEY, SMNVEV (reference sequence). This CDR3 is 14 amino acids long. CDR3 protein: CASSSAPDSYGYTF. In nucleotides, the CDR3 is TGTGCCAGCAGTTCAGCGCCGGACTCCTATGGCTACACCTTC.

V and J are TRBV5-6 and TRBJ1-1; weak D call: TRBD1 (5 bases). With 0 bases removed from V and 6 bases from J, the gap between germline ends came to 18 bases. The CDR3 extends over 16 amino acids. Germline CDR1 reads SGHDT; CDR2 reads YYEEEE. CDR3: CASSLGFGGVIAEAFF. CDR3 bases: TGTGCCAGCAGCTTGGGTTTTGGGGGGGTTATCGCTGAAGCTTTCTTT.

This clone appeared a single time. The chain employs TRBV4-1 and TRBJ2-1; TRBD2 aligns across 7 bases. With V trimmed by 1 base and J by 0 bases, 6 bases remained unmatched. Germline CDR1 reads MGHRA; CDR2 reads YSYEKL. This CDR3 spans 17 amino acids. The CDR3 is CASSQASGVISYNEQFF. The CDR3, as DNA: TGCGCCAGCAGCCAAGCCAGCGGGGTGATCTCCTACAATGAGCAGTTCTTC.

The CDR3 sequence: CASSPSGVHYGYTF. CDR3 coding DNA: TGTGCCAGCAGCCCCAGTGGTGTACACTATGGCTACACCTTC. The V call is TRBV14, the J call TRBJ1-2; the D is unclear. V shed 4 bases and J shed 3 bases, with 12 bases lying between them. The CDR3 runs to 14 residues. Germline CDR1 and CDR2: SGHDN and FVKESK.

The rearrangement links TRBV2 to TRBJ1-1, with a weak D call TRBD1 (5 bases). The ends were cut back, 8 bases at V and 2 bases at J, with 15 bases in the middle. From germline, CDR1 is SNHLY and CDR2 FYNNEI. This CDR3 spans 14 amino acids. CDR3 DNA: TGTGCCAGCGGGGGGTCGGGCTTTAACACTGAAGCTTTCTTT. Its translation is CASGGSGFNTEAFF.

This chain uses TRBV30 with TRBJ2-5; tentative D call: TRBD2 (7 bases). V was clipped by 5 bases and J by 5 bases, with 15 bases between them. CDR1 is GTSNPN and CDR2 is SVGIG in the germline V gene (reference sequence). This CDR3 comprises 13 residues. The CDR3 loop reads CAWGLGGLETQYF. As DNA, the CDR3 is TGTGCCTGGGGACTGGGGGGGCTGGAGACCCAGTACTTC.

This clone occurred once. The chain has TRBV11-2 and TRBJ1-1; D may be TRBD1 (5 bases). V lost 3 bases and J lost 5, with 7 bases in between. CDR3 length equals 12 residues. Germline V gene lookup returns CDR1 SGHAT and CDR2 FQNNGV. CDR3 DNA sequence: TGTGCCAGCAGCTTGGGACTAACTGAAGCTTTCTTT. Amino acids: CASSLGLTEAFF.

This clone was picked up a small number of times. The chain joins TRBV10-1 to TRBJ1-3, with 8 bases matching TRBD1. CDR1 and CDR2 from the germline V gene are WNHNN and SYGVQD (reference sequence). This CDR3 contains 14 residues. The J segment lost 2 bases and the V segment lost 7 bases, leaving 4 bases of the junction unmatched. The CDR3 nucleotides are TGCGCCAGCACCCCGGGACAGGCTGGAAACACCATATATTTT. Its protein product is CASTPGQAGNTIYF.

This clone was seen a single time. The chain carries TRBV2 and TRBJ1-5; 7 bases fit TRBD1. The CDR3 has 14 residues. V gave up 0 bases and J gave up 7 bases; unmatched junction bases: 3. Germline V lookup: CDR1 SNHLY, CDR2 FYNNEI. This CDR3 is CASSEAIGGQPQHF. The CDR3 DNA reads TGTGCCAGCAGTGAAGCGATAGGGGGCCAGCCCCAGCATTTT.

This chain joins TRBV10-3 and TRBJ2-5; 9 bases align to TRBD2. With V trimmed by 4 bases and J by 5 bases, 8 bases remained unmatched. Germline V gene lookup returns CDR1 ENHRY and CDR2 SYGVKD. The CDR3 covers 15 residues. CDR3 residues: CAISAASGTRETQYF. In nucleotides, the CDR3 is TGTGCCATCAGTGCGGCTAGCGGGACGAGGGAGACCCAGTACTTC.

This chain joins TRBV25-1 and TRBJ2-7; maybe TRBD1 (6 bases). This CDR3 has 14 amino acids. Looked up from germline, CDR1 is MGHDK and CDR2 is SYGVNS. The V and J ends lost 5 bases and 3 bases respectively, with 14 bases between them. CDR3 region: CASSREGDHYEQYF. The CDR3 nucleotides are TGTGCCAGCAGTCGTGAGGGGGACCACTACGAGCAGTACTTC.

This chain uses TRBV27 with TRBJ2-5; no reliable D call. CDR3 size: 14 residues. V gave up 8 bases and J gave up 5 bases, with 18 bases separating them. Germline values: CDR1 MNHEY, CDR2 SMNVEV (reference sequence). The CDR3 region has the DNA TGTGCCAGCCGATCGGAACCGGCGAGGGAGACCCAGTACTTC. Its translation is CASRSEPARETQYF.

This clone was observed a single time. V and J are TRBV19 and TRBJ2-1; no definite D call. The CDR3 is 13 residues long. V was trimmed by 3 bases and J by 2 bases, leaving 5 bases between them. The germline V gene has CDR1 LNHDA and CDR2 SQIVND (reference sequence). For the CDR3, the DNA is TGTGCCAGTAGTATGACTGCCTACAATGAGCAGTTCTTC. Protein: CASSMTAYNEQFF.

This chain uses TRBV27 with TRBJ1-5, with D perhaps matching TRBD1 (6 bases). Germline CDR1 reads MNHEY; CDR2 reads SMNVEV (reference sequence). With 6 bases removed from V and 0 bases from J, the gap between germline ends came to 12 bases. This CDR3 is 15 amino acids long. CDR3 sequence (DNA): TGTGCCAGCAGCCGTGGACAGAATAGCAATCAGCCCCAGCATTTT. It specifies CASSRGQNSNQPQHF.